The 10 T cell receptor beta chains below were found in one sample sequenced in a study of cytomegalovirus exposure and HLA in healthy donors. Primers for the PCR totalled 60 Vbeta and 13 Jbeta. Measured with immunoSEQ multiplex PCR; TCRdb has only the in-frame clones, and not every one. The table includes about 160,000 clones, over 80% detected once. The sample was PBMCs. All receptors come from a boy aged 2 to 10 in good health and CMV-seronegative.

This chain's CDR3 is CASRVEGASGGAYNEQFF. The CDR3 nucleotides are TGTGCCAGCAGGGTGGAGGGCGCTAGCGGGGGGGCTTACAATGAGCAGTTCTTC. The gene calls are TRBV2 and TRBJ2-1; 12 bases agree with TRBD2. The junction had 13 bases not matched to a gene; V was cut back by 6 bases and J by 4 bases. The germline V gene encodes CDR1 SNHLY and CDR2 FYNNEI. CDR3 size: 18 residues.

The chain couples TRBV5-4 to TRBJ1-1; TRBD1 matches 10 bases. V trimming: 5 bases; J trimming: 1 base; junction bases outside the gene matches: 14. This CDR3 region has 18 residues. Germline assignment: CDR1 SGHNT and CDR2 YYREEE (reference sequence). The CDR3: CASSYVIGQGGKNTEAFF. Written as DNA, the CDR3 is TGTGCCAGCAGTTACGTAATTGGACAGGGGGGAAAGAACACTGAAGCTTTCTTT.

The chain is built from TRBV19 and TRBJ2-2; 7 bases align to TRBD2. Germline loops: CDR1 LNHDA, CDR2 SQIVND (reference sequence). Trimming at V came to 3 bases and at J to 6 bases, leaving 7 bases not matched to a gene. CDR3 length: 15 residues. In DNA, the CDR3 is TGTGCCAGTAGTATTGTGGGAGGGCTATCCGGGGAGCTGTTTTTT. Translation: CASSIVGGLSGELFF.

The V call is TRBV5-6, the J call TRBJ2-1; TRBD1 might be the D (5 bases). V lost 6 bases, J lost 0 bases, and 13 bases lay in between. The V gene's germline CDR1 is SGHDT and CDR2 YYEEEE. This CDR3 has 15 amino acids. The CDR3 reads CASIYRLSSYNEQFF. The CDR3 DNA follows: TGTGCCAGCATCTACAGGTTGAGCTCCTACAATGAGCAGTTCTTC.

The chain couples TRBV4-2 to TRBJ1-1, with 9 bases that match TRBD1. The germline gives CDR1 LGHNA, CDR2 YNFKEQ. CDR3 length: 14 residues. J gave up 3 bases and V 3 bases, and 2 bases lay outside the gene matches. The CDR3 loop is CASSHGQGYTEAFF. The CDR3 coding sequence is TGTGCCAGCAGCCATGGACAGGGGTACACTGAAGCTTTCTTT.

The chain has TRBV5-1 and TRBJ1-2; TRBD1 is a possible D gene (6 bases). The germline CDR1 and CDR2 sequences are SGHRS and YFSETQ. This CDR3 is 17 amino acids long. Between the trimmed V and J ends, which lost 0 bases and 6 bases, there was a span of 21 bases. In nucleotides, the CDR3 is TGCGCCAGCAGCTTGGATGTGCTGGGGGCCTCAATCCATGGCTACACCTTC. Protein: CASSLDVLGASIHGYTF.

This clone appeared a single time. The chain carries TRBV27 and TRBJ1-2; 11 nucleotides line up with TRBD1. Trimming removed 9 bases from V and 3 bases from J; junction bases left unmatched: 9. This CDR3 has 15 residues. The germline V gene encodes CDR1 MNHEY and CDR2 SMNVEV (reference sequence). CDR3 protein: CARKNWDRGDYGYTF. Written as DNA, the CDR3 is TGTGCCAGGAAGAACTGGGACAGGGGGGACTATGGCTACACCTTC.

The chain joins TRBV5-1 to TRBJ2-2; TRBD2 is a possible D gene (5 bases). The CDR3 sequence is 16 residues long. Trimming stripped 3 bases from V and 6 bases from J, with 18 bases between. Germline V lookup: CDR1 SGHRS, CDR2 YFSETQ. This CDR3 is CASSSLPGTDAGELFF. Here the CDR3 DNA reads TGCGCCAGCAGCTCTTTACCGGGAACCGACGCCGGGGAGCTGTTTTTT.

The CDR3: CASSAWGALVGNQPQHF. DNA for the CDR3: TGTGCCAGCAGTGCCTGGGGCGCCTTAGTTGGCAATCAGCCCCAGCATTTT. The J gene is TRBJ1-5, the V gene TRBV6-1, with D possibly being TRBD1 (5 bases). Trimming shortened V by 4 bases and J by 2 bases, and 18 bases separated the two germline ends. This CDR3 has 17 residues. CDR1 and CDR2 (germline): MNHNS, SASEGT.

The rearrangement links TRBV19 to TRBJ1-1, with 7 bases aligning to TRBD1. CDR1 is LNHDA, CDR2 SQIVND, per germline (reference sequence). Trimming took 3 bases from V and 1 from J; bases not matched to a gene: 2. CDR3 size: 14 residues. The CDR3 nucleotides are TGTGCCAGTAGTATGGACAGGAGGAACACTGAAGCTTTCTTT. Translating it yields CASSMDRRNTEAFF.